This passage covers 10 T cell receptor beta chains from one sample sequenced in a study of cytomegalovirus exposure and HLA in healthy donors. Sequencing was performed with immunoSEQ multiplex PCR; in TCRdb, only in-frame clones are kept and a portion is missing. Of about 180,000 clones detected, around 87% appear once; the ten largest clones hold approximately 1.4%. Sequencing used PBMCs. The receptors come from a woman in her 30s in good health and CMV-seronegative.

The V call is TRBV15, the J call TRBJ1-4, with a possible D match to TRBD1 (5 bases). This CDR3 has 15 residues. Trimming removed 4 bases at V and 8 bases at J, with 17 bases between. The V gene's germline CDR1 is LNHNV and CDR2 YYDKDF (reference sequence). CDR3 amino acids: CATSKNGGTGEKLFF. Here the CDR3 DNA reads TGTGCCACCAGCAAAAATGGGGGGACGGGGGAAAAACTGTTTTTT. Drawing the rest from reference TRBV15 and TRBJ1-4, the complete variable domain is DAMVIQNPRYQVTQFGKPVTLSCSQTLNHNVMYWYQQKSSQAPKLLFHYYDKDFNNEADTPDNFQSRRPNTSFCFLDIRSPGLGDTAMYLCATSKNGGTGEKLFFGSGTQLSVL.

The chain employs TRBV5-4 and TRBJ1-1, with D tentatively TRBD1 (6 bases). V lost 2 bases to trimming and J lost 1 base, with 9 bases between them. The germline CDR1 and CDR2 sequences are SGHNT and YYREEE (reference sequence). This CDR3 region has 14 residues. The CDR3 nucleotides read TGTGCCAGCAGCTTTAAGACAGGGAACACTGAAGCTTTCTTT. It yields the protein CASSFKTGNTEAFF.

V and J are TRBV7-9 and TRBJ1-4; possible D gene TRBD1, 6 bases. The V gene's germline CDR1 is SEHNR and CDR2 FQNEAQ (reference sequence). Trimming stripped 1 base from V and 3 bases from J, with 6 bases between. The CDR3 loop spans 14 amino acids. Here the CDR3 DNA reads TGTGCCAGCAGCTTAGGGACAGCTAATGAAAAACTGTTTTTT. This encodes CASSLGTANEKLFF.

The DNA of the CDR3 is TGTGCCTGGAGTGACGACAGGTCCGGGGAGCTGTTTTTT. Protein product: CAWSDDRSGELFF. V usage is TRBV30 and J usage is TRBJ2-2; maybe TRBD1 (6 bases). Between the trimmed V and J ends, which lost 1 base and 6 bases, there was a span of 9 bases. CDR1 GTSNPN and CDR2 SVGIG come from the germline V gene (reference sequence). This CDR3 contains 13 residues.

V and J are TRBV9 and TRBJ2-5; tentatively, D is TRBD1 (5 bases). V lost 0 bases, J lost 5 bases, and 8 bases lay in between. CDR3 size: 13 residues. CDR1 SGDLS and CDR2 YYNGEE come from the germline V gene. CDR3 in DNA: TGTGCCAGCAGCGTAGAGGGGTATGAGACCCAGTACTTC. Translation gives CASSVEGYETQYF.

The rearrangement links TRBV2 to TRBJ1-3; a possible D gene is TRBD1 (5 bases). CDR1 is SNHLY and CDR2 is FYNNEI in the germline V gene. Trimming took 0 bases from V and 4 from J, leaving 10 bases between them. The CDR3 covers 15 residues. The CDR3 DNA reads TGTGCCAGCAGTGAAGCGGCAGGGCTCGGAAACACCATATATTTT. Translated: CASSEAAGLGNTIYF.

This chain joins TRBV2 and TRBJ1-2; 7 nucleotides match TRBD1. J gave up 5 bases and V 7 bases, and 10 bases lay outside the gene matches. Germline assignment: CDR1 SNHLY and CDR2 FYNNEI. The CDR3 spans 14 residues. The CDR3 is CASTGQDSSYGYTF. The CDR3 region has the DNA TGTGCCAGCACCGGACAGGACTCCTCTTATGGCTACACCTTC.

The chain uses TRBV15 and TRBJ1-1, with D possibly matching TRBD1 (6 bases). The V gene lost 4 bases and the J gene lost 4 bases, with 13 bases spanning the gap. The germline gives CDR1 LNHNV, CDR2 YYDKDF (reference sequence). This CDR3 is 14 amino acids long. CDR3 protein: CATSIHRDGTEAFF. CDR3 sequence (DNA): TGTGCCACCAGCATCCACAGGGACGGCACTGAAGCTTTCTTT.

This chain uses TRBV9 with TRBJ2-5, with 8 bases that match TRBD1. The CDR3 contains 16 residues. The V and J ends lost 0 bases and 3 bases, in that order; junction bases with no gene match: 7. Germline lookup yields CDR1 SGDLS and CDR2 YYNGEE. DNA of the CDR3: TGTGCCAGCAGCGTAGGTCTGTGGGGACAGGAAGAGACCCAGTACTTC. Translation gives CASSVGLWGQEETQYF.

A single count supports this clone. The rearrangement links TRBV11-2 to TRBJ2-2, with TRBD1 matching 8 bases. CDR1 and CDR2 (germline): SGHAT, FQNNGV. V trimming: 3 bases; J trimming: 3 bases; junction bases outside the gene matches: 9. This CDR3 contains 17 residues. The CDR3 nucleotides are TGTGCCAGCAGCTTGTGGGGCAGGGGGCGCGACACCGGGGAGCTGTTTTTT. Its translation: CASSLWGRGRDTGELFF.